This T cell receptor (beta chain) comes out of a study of CD8 T cells in ankylosing spondylitis (dated by TCRdb to 2016 to 2017). The study in broad terms: To find TCR variants linked to disease, the study profiled T cell receptor beta repertoires in ankylosing spondylitis patients and healthy donors. The full study cohort comprised about 25 ankylosing spondylitis patients and 85 to 120 healthy donors. Peripheral blood was sampled, and synovial fluid was also collected from ankylosing spondylitis patients. General conclusions and limits of the study: A TCR beta motif of several highly homologous amino acid variants appeared characteristic of blood from ankylosing spondylitis patients. Some of the motif variants had been reported before in the synovial fluid and blood of reactive arthritis patients, a finding that suggests common disease-initiation mechanisms. The disease-linked clones were reported as significantly enriched in matched synovial fluid samples from ankylosing spondylitis patients. The disease-linked clones had a CD8+ phenotype and were found at relatively low frequencies in peripheral blood.

Relative to germline, V is missing 6 bases and J is missing 7 bases, with 9 bases of the junction outside any gene match. Looking up the germline V gene yields CDR1 ENHRY and CDR2 SYGVKD. The CDR3 spans 14 residues, from the cysteine through the phenylalanine. Of the read, only the CDR3 DNA is kept; its 42 bases are in frame from base 1. This clonotype turned up a few times. Its antigen is not yet known. Within one base of it there is no much larger clone, and no base qualities were kept. The reads were generated on an Illumina HiSeq 2500. Quantitative 5'-RACE with molecular barcodes was the method used to prepare the TCR beta libraries. The published analysis was carried out like this. To identify disease-linked TCR variants, a new computational method was used, one built on a probabilistic model of VDJ rearrangement. The raw public data were reprocessed by TCRdb itself: fastp quality trimming at Q25, MiXCR clonotype calling, in-frame beta chains only. Each record represents a unique CDR3 protein, reported with the most common genes and DNA among its rows. The authors' filters were not applied to this entry. The sample includes hundreds of thousands of distinct CDR3 sequences, with around 9.1% observed a single time. The ten biggest clones cover under 7.5% of the sample.

Sequencing was carried out using blood, either unsorted or a sorted T cell fraction (not recorded which). This receptor chain uses TRBV10-3 and TRBJ1-5; 7 bases in the middle match TRBD1. The origin of this receptor is a male donor with ankylosing spondylitis or in good health (not recorded which). The CDR3 in this case is CAISAGTEGQPQHF. The DNA sequence follows: TGTGCCATCAGCGCCGGGACAGAGGGCCAGCCCCAGCATTTT.